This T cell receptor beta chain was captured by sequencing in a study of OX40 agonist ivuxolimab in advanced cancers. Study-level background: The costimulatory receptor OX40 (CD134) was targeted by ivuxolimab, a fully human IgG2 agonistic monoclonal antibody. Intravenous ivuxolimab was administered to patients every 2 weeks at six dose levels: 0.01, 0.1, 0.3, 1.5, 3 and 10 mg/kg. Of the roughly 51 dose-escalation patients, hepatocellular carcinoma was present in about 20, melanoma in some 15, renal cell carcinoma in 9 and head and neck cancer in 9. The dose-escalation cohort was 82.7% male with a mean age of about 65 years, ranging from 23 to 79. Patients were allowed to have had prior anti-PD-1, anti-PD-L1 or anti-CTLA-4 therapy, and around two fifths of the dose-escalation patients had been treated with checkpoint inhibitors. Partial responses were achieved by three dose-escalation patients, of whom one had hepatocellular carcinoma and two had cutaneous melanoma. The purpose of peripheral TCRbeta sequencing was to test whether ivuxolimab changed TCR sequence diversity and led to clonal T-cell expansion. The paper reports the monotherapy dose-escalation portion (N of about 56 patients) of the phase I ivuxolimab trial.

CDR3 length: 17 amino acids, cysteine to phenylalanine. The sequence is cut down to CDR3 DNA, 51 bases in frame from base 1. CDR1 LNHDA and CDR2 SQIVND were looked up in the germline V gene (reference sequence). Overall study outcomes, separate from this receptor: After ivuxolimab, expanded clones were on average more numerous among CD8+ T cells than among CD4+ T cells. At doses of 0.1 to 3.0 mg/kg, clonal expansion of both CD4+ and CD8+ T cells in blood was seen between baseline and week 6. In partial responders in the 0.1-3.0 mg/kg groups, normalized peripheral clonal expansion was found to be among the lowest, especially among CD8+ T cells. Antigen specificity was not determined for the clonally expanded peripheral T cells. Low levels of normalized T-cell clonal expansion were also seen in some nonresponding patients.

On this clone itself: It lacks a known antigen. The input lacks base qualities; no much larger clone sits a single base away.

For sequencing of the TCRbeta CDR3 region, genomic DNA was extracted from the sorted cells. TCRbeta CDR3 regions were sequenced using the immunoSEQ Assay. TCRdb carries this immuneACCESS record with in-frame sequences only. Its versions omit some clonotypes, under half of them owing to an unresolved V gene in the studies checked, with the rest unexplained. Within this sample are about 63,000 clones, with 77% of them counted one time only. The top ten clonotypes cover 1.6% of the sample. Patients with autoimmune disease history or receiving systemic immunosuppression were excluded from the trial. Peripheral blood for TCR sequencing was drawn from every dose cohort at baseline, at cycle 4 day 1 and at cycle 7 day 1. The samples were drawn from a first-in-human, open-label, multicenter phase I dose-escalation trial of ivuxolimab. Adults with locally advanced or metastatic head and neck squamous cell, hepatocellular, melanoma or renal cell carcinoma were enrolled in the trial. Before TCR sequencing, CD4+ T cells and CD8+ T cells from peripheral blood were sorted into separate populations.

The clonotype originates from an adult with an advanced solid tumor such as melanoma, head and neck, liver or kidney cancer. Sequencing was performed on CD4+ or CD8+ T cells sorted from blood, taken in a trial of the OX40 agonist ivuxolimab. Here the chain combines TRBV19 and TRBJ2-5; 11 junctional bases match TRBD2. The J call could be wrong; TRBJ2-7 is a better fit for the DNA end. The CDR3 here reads CASSIETTSGISYEQYF. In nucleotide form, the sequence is TGTGCCAGTAGTATAGAGACGACTAGCGGGATCTCCTACGAGCAGTACTTC.